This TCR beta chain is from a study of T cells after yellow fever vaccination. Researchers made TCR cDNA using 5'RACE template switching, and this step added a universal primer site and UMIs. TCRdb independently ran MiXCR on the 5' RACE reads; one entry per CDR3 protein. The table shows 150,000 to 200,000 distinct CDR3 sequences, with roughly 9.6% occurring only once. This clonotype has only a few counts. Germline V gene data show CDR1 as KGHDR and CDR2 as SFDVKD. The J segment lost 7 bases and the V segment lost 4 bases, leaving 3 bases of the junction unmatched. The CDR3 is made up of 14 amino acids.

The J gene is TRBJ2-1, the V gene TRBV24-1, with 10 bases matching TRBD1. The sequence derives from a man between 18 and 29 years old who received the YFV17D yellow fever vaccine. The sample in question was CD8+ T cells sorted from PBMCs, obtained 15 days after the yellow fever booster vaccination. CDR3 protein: CATSEGTGENEQFF. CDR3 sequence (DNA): TGTGCCACCAGTGAGGGGACAGGGGAAAATGAGCAGTTCTTC.